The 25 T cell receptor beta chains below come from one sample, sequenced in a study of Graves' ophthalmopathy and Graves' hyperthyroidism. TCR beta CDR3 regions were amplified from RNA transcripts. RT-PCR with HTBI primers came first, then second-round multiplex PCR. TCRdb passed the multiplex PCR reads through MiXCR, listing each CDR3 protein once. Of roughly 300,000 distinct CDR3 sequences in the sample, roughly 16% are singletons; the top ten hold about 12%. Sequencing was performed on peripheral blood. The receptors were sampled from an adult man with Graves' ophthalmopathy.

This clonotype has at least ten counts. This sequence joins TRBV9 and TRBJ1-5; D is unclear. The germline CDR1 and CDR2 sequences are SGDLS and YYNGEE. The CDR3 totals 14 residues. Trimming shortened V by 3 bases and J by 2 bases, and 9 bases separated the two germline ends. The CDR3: CASSAQDGNQPQHF. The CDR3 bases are TGTGCCAGCAGCGCTCAGGATGGCAATCAGCCCCAGCATTTT.

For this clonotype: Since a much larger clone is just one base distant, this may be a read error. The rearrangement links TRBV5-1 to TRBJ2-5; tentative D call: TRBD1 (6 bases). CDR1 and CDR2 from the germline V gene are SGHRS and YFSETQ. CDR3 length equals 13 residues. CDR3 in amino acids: CASSWDTQETLYF. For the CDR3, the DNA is TGCGCCAGCAGCTGGGACACTCAAGAGACCCTGTACTTC.

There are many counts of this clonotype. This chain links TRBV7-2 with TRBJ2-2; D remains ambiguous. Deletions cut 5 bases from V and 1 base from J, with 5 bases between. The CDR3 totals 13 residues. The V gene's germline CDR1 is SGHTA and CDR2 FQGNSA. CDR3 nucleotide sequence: TGTGCCAGCAGCAGACAGAACACCGGGGAGCTGTTTTTT. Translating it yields CASSRQNTGELFF.

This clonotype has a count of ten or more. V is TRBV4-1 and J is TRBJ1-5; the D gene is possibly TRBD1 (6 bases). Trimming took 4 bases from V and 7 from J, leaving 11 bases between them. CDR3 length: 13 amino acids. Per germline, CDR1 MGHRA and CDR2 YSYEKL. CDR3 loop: CASSPGESQPQHF. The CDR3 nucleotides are TGCGCCAGCAGCCCAGGGGAGAGCCAGCCCCAGCATTTT.

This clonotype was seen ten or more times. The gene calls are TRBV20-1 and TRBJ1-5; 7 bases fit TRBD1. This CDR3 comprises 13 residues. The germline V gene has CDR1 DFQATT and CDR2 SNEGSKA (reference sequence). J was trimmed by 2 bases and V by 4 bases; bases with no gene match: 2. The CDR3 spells CSANRGGNQPQHF. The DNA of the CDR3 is TGCAGTGCTAACAGGGGCGGCAATCAGCCCCAGCATTTT.

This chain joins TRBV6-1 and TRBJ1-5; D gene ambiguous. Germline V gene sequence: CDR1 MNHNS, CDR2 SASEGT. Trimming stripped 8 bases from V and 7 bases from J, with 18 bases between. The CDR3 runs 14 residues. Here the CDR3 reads CASAITVVSQPQHF. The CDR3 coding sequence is TGTGCCAGCGCCATAACAGTGGTATCGCAGCCCCAGCATTTT.

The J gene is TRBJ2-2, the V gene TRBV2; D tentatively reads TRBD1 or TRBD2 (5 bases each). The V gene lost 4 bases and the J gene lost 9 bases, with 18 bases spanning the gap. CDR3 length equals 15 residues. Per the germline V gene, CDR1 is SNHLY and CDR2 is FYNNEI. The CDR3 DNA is TGTGCCAGCAGTGTGGGAACGGGACCGATCCGGGAGCTGTTTTTT. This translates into CASSVGTGPIRELFF.

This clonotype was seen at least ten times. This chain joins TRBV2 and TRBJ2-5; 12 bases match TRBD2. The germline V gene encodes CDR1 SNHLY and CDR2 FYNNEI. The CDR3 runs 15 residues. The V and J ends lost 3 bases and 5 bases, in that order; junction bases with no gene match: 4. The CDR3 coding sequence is TGTGCCAGCAGTGAGCTAGCGGGGGGGCAGGAGACCCAGTACTTC. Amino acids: CASSELAGGQETQYF.

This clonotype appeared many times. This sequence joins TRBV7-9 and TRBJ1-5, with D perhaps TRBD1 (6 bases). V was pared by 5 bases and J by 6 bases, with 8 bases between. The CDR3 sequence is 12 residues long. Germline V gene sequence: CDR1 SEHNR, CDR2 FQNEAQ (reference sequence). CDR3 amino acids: CASSEGVQPQHF. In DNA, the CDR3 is TGTGCCAGCAGCGAGGGGGTTCAGCCCCAGCATTTT.

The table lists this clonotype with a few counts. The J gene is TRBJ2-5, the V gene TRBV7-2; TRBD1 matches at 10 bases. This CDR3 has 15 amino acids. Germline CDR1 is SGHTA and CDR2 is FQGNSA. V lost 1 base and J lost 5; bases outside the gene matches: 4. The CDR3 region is CASSLVTGGEETQYF. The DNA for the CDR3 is TGTGCCAGCAGCTTAGTGACAGGGGGCGAGGAGACCCAGTACTTC.

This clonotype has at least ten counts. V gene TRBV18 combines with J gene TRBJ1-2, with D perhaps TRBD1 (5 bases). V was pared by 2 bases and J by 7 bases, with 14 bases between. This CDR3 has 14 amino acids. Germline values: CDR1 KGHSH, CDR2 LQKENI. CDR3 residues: CASSPRAGIGGYTF. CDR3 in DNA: TGTGCCAGCTCACCAAGGGCAGGGATCGGTGGCTACACCTTC.

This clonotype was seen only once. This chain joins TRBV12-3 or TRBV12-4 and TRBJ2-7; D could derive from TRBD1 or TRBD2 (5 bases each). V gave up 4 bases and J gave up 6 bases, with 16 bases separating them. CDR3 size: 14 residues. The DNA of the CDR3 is TGTGCCAGCAGTTCACAGGCCCCGGGGAGCGAGCAGTACTTC. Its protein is CASSSQAPGSEQYF.

The CDR3 DNA sequence: TGTGCCAGCAGTGGGGCAGGTTTAATTTCACCCCTCCACTTT. This sequence encodes CASSGAGLISPLHF. The genes are TRBV6-1 and TRBJ1-6; D gene ambiguous. Germline V gives CDR1 MNHNS, CDR2 SASEGT. CDR3 length: 14 residues. Trimming stripped 4 bases from V and 9 bases from J, with 13 bases between.

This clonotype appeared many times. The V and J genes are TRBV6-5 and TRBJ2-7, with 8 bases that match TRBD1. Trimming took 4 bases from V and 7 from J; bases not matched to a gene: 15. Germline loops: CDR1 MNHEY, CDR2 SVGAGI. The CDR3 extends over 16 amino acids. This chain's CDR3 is CASSSAWDSRTGEQYF. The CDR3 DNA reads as TGTGCCAGCAGTTCCGCGTGGGACTCAAGGACAGGGGAGCAGTACTTC.

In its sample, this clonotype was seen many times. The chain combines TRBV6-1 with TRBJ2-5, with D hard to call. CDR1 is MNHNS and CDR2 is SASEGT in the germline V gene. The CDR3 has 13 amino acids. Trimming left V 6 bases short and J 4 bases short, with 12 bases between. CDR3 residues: CASRGMVIETQYF. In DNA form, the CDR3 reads TGTGCCAGCAGAGGGATGGTAATAGAGACCCAGTACTTC.

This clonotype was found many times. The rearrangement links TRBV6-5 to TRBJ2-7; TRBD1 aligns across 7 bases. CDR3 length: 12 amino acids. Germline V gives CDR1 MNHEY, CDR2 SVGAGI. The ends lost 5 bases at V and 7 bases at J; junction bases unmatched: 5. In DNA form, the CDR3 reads TGTGCCAGCAGTAGACAGGGTAGGGAGCAGTACTTC. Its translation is CASSRQGREQYF.

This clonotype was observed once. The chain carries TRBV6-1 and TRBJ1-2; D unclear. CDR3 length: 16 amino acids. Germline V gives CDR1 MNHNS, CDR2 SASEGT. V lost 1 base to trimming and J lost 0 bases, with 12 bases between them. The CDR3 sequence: CASSEVGGRANYGYTF. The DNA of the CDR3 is TGTGCCAGCAGTGAAGTCGGTGGCAGAGCTAACTATGGCTACACCTTC.

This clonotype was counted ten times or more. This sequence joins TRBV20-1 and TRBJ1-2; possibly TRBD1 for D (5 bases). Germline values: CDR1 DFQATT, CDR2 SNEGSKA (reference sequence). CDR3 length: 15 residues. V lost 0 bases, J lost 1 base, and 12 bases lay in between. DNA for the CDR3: TGCAGTGCTAGAGATCGGGGAGGGGTTAACTATGGCTACACCTTC. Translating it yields CSARDRGGVNYGYTF.

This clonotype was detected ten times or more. The CDR3 reads CASSRRDSQETQYF. DNA for the CDR3: TGTGCCAGCAGCCGCCGGGACAGCCAAGAGACCCAGTACTTC. This rearrangement joins TRBV27 to TRBJ2-5; TRBD1 aligns across 7 bases. This CDR3 contains 14 residues. The germline gives CDR1 MNHEY, CDR2 SMNVEV (reference sequence). The ends lost 6 bases at V and 1 base at J; junction bases unmatched: 5.

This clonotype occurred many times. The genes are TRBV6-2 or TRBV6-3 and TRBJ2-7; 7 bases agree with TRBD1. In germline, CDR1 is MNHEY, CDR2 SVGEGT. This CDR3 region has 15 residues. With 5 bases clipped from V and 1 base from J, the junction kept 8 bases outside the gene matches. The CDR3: CASSPPRDSSYEQYF. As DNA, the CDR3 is TGTGCCAGCAGTCCTCCCCGGGACAGTTCCTACGAGCAGTACTTC.

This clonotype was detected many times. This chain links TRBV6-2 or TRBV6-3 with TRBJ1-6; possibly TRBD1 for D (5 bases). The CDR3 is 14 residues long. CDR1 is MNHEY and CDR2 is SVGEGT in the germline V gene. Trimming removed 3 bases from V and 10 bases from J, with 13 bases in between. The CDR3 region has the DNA TGTGCCAGCAGTTATCGCATCAGGGACTCACCCCTCCACTTT. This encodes CASSYRIRDSPLHF.

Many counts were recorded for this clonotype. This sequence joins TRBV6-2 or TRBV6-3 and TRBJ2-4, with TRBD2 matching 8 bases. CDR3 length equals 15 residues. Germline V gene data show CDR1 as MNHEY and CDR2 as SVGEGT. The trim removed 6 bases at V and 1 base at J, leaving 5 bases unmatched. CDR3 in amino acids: CASSRGGFAKNIQYF. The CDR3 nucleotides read TGTGCCAGCAGCCGCGGGGGGTTTGCCAAAAACATTCAGTACTTC.

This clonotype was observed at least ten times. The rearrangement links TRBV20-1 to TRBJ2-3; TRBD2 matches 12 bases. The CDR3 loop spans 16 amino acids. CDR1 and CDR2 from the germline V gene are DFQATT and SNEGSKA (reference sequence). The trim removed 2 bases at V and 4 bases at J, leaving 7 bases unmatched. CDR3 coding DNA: TGCAGTGCTAGAAAGCTAGCGGGAGGGACGGCAGATACGCAGTATTTT. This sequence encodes CSARKLAGGTADTQYF.

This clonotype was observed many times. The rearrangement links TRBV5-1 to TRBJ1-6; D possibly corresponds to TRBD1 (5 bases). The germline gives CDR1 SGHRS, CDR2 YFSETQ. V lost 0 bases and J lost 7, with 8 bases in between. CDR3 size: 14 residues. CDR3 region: CASSLAEGNSPLHF. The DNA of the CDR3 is TGCGCCAGCAGCTTGGCCGAGGGGAATTCACCCCTCCACTTT.

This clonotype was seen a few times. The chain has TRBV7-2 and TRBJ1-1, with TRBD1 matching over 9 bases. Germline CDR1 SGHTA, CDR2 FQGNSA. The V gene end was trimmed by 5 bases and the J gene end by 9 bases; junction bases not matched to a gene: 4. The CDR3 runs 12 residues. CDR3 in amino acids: CASSITGGKAFF. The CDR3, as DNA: TGTGCCAGCAGCATTACAGGGGGCAAAGCTTTCTTT. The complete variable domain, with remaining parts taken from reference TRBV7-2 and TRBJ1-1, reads GAGVSQSPSNKVTEKGKDVELRCDPISGHTALYWYRQSLGQGLEFLIYFQGNSAPDKSGLPSDRFSAERTGGSVSTLTIQRTQQEDSAVYLCASSITGGKAFFGQGTRLTVV.